This entry is about one TCR beta chain. The antigen remains unidentified. The PCR ran on 60 Vbeta and 13 Jbeta primers. Clones were sequenced by immunoSEQ multiplex PCR, and TCRdb holds only the in-frame ones, with some missing. Reported are 120,000 or so clones; the ten largest clones contain approximately 3.9%. Donors sampled were nominally healthy, though unrecorded immune exposures were likely. These data belong to a study of cytomegalovirus exposure and HLA in healthy donors. Regarding the study as a whole: In vitro data verified a few CMV-associated chains as specific for CMV antigens. Rarity marked most TCR sequences, yet some public TCRs occurred in many donors. Both high specificity and high sensitivity reportedly marked the classifier's diagnosis of cytomegalovirus status.

This CDR3 has 13 amino acids. Trimming stripped 10 bases from V and 4 bases from J, with 14 bases between. Germline-derived CDR1 and CDR2 are LNHDA and SQIVND (reference sequence). The sequenced sample consisted of PBMCs. The TCR comes from a man younger than 35 in good health and CMV-seronegative. The chain is built from TRBV19 and TRBJ1-5; perhaps TRBD1 as D (5 bases). The CDR3 loop reads CATRRGFNQPQHF. Written as DNA, the CDR3 is TGTGCCACCCGTCGGGGGTTTAATCAGCCCCAGCATTTT.